Below are 29 T cell receptor beta chains sequenced from a single sample in a study of vaccination and CD4 T cells after COVID-19. Treatment given: roughly 11-day PBMC culture with coronavirus spike peptide pools or control peptides (ViraFEST assay). Which antigens these TCRs recognize remains unknown. The Oncomine TCR Beta short-read assay generated sequence data from the DNA of cultured CD4+ T cells. MiXCR, run by TCRdb on the PCR reads, gives a single entry per CDR3 protein. The sample holds approximately 20,000 distinct CDR3 sequences, just over 60% seen once. What was sequenced was CD4+ T cells from blood, cultured in vitro. The receptor set was obtained from a human donor who had recovered from COVID-19.

This clonotype is medium-sized within its sample. The rearrangement joins TRBV7-2 to TRBJ1-1; 7 bases line up with TRBD1. J lost 4 bases, V lost 6 bases, and 8 bases had no gene match. CDR1 and CDR2 (germline): SGHTA, FQGNSA. This CDR3 is 14 amino acids long. The CDR3 DNA reads as TGTGCCAGCAGTCCCTTTCAGGGGGGCACTGAAGCTTTCTTT. Its translation is CASSPFQGGTEAFF. The full variable domain, in which reference TRBV7-2 and TRBJ1-1 provide the parts outside the CDR3, is GAGVSQSPSNKVTEKGKDVELRCDPISGHTALYWYRQSLGQGLEFLIYFQGNSAPDKSGLPSDRFSAERTGGSVSTLTIQRTQQEDSAVYLCASSPFQGGTEAFFGQGTRLTVV.

V usage is TRBV6-2 or TRBV6-3 and J usage is TRBJ1-2; tentatively, D is TRBD1 (6 bases). This CDR3 comprises 12 residues. Trimming pared 4 bases from V and 5 bases from J, leaving 8 bases between. The germline CDR1 and CDR2 sequences are MNHEY and SVGEGT. The CDR3 DNA follows: TGTGCCAGCAGTTGGACAGATTATGGCTACACCTTC. It encodes CASSWTDYGYTF.

The chain couples TRBV10-3 to TRBJ1-2; 7 bases are shared with TRBD1. V trimming: 2 bases; J trimming: 6 bases; junction bases outside the gene matches: 12. The V gene's germline CDR1 is ENHRY and CDR2 SYGVKD. The CDR3 runs 16 residues. The CDR3 nucleotides read TGTGCCATCAGTGAGGGGTCGGAAGGGGGCGTTAATGGCTACACCTTC. Translated: CAISEGSEGGVNGYTF.

This sequence joins TRBV19 and TRBJ2-2; the D gene is possibly TRBD1 (6 bases). Germline assignment: CDR1 LNHDA and CDR2 SQIVND (reference sequence). V lost 7 bases and J lost 5, with 11 bases in between. This CDR3 spans 13 amino acids. CDR3: CASTLGQTGELFF. The CDR3 DNA reads TGTGCCAGTACCCTTGGACAGACCGGGGAGCTGTTTTTT.

The chain carries TRBV7-8 and TRBJ2-3; 8 bases are a match to TRBD1. The V segment lost 5 bases and the J segment 1 base; nucleotides outside the gene matches: 2. Germline CDR1 SGHVS, CDR2 FQNEAQ. This CDR3 contains 14 residues. CDR3: CASSQDRGTDTQYF. The DNA of the CDR3 is TGTGCCAGCAGCCAGGACAGGGGCACAGATACGCAGTATTTT.

This chain joins TRBV28 and TRBJ2-7, with D unresolved. V was clipped by 5 bases and J by 5 bases, with 19 bases between them. The CDR3 runs to 15 residues. Per the germline V gene, CDR1 is MDHEN and CDR2 is SYDVKM. The CDR3 nucleotides read TGTGCCAGCAGTGTTTGGGTGGCCCCACCTCACGAGCAGTACTTC. Its translation is CASSVWVAPPHEQYF.

This chain connects TRBV2 to TRBJ2-1, with 11 bases aligning to TRBD2. The germline gives CDR1 SNHLY, CDR2 FYNNEI. The CDR3 runs 14 residues. V was pared by 8 bases and J by 5 bases, with 5 bases of the junction left unmatched. The CDR3: CASGKGLADNEQFF. The DNA for the CDR3 is TGTGCCAGCGGAAAGGGACTAGCGGACAATGAGCAGTTCTTC. Using reference TRBV2 and TRBJ2-1 for the parts outside the CDR3, the full variable domain is EPEVTQTPSHQVTQMGQEVILRCVPISNHLYFYWYRQILGQKVEFLVSFYNNEISEKSEIFDDQFSVERPDGSNFTLKIRSTKLEDSAMYFCASGKGLADNEQFFGPGTRLTVL.

The sample holds a few counts of this clonotype. This sequence joins TRBV30 and TRBJ2-3; 11 bases fit TRBD2. The CDR3 covers 14 residues. V dropped 4 bases and J dropped 6; count of bases not matched to a gene: 6. CDR1 is GTSNPN and CDR2 is SVGIG in the germline V gene (reference sequence). CDR3 nucleotide sequence: TGTGCCTGGAAGGGACTAGCGGCGGCTGATACGCAGTATTTT. Translating gives CAWKGLAAADTQYF.

This clonotype was recorded a few times. The rearrangement uses TRBV6-5 and TRBJ1-2; 10 nucleotides agree with TRBD1. CDR1 MNHEY and CDR2 SVGAGI come from the germline V gene. The ends lost 0 bases at V and 0 bases at J; junction bases unmatched: 4. This CDR3 is built from 17 residues. CDR3 sequence (DNA): TGTGCCAGCAGTTACTCCGGGACAGGGGTCACTAACTATGGCTACACCTTC. Protein product: CASSYSGTGVTNYGYTF.

This clonotype was detected only a few times. The chain joins TRBV6-1 to TRBJ1-5, with D perhaps TRBD1 (6 bases). The germline gives CDR1 MNHNS, CDR2 SASEGT. The germline V and J ends were trimmed by 5 bases and 11 bases, with 10 bases remaining between them. The CDR3 has 11 amino acids. CDR3 DNA: TGTGCCAGCAGTACGCAGGGGACCCAGCATTTT. Protein sequence: CASSTQGTQHF.

The chain has TRBV6-1 and TRBJ1-2; the D is unclear. This CDR3 comprises 14 residues. From germline, CDR1 is MNHNS and CDR2 SASEGT. V was shortened by 6 bases and J by 2 bases, with 13 bases between the two germline ends. The CDR3 sequence is CASSKSTPNYGYTF. For the CDR3, the DNA is TGTGCCAGCAGCAAATCAACACCAAACTATGGCTACACCTTC.

CDR3 loop: CASSLSASNYGYTF. CDR3 nucleotide sequence: TGTGCCAGCTCCCTGAGTGCGTCTAACTATGGCTACACCTTC. The V gene is TRBV11-1, the J gene TRBJ1-2; D not resolved. This CDR3 region has 14 residues. Looked up from germline, CDR1 is SGHAT and CDR2 is FQDESV (reference sequence). V lost 8 bases and J lost 0, with 13 bases in between.

The chain combines TRBV20-1 with TRBJ2-7, with TRBD2 identical over 10 bases. The CDR3 runs to 18 residues. The V gene's germline CDR1 is DFQATT and CDR2 SNEGSKA (reference sequence). J gave up 5 bases and V 0 bases, and 16 bases lay outside the gene matches. In nucleotides, the CDR3 is TGCAGTGCTAGAGATCGTAGGACTAGCGGTATTGGGAAAAACGAGCAGTACTTC. This codes for CSARDRRTSGIGKNEQYF.

This rearrangement joins TRBV4-3 to TRBJ1-1, with 7 bases that match TRBD1. The germline V gene encodes CDR1 LGHNA and CDR2 YSLEER. The CDR3 totals 14 residues. V shed 4 bases and J 5 bases; nucleotides not matched to a gene: 7. The CDR3 DNA is TGCGCCAGCAGCCCCCAGGGGGGGGCGACTGAAGCTTTCTTT. Protein sequence: CASSPQGGATEAFF.

This clonotype was counted only a few times. The chain uses TRBV7-2 and TRBJ2-7; 9 nucleotides match TRBD2. V was clipped by 5 bases and J by 3 bases; unmatched bases: 5. The CDR3 runs 14 residues. CDR1 SGHTA and CDR2 FQGNSA come from the germline V gene. The CDR3 protein is CASSPGLAFYEQYF. Here the CDR3 DNA reads TGTGCCAGCAGCCCAGGACTAGCGTTCTACGAGCAGTACTTC.

This chain uses TRBV27 with TRBJ2-3; no clear D. Germline loops: CDR1 MNHEY, CDR2 SMNVEV (reference sequence). CDR3 length equals 13 residues. V was trimmed by 3 bases and J by 2 bases, leaving 6 bases between them. This CDR3 is CASSLGATDTQYF. Written as DNA, the CDR3 is TGTGCCAGCAGTTTGGGCGCCACAGATACGCAGTATTTT.

V and J are TRBV28 and TRBJ2-2; possibly TRBD2 for D (5 bases). The CDR3 is made up of 13 amino acids. Germline V gene data show CDR1 as MDHEN and CDR2 as SYDVKM. As DNA, the CDR3 is TGTGCAGTGCACGGGGTGAACACCGGGGAGCTGTTTTTT. It is translated as CAVHGVNTGELFF.

V gene TRBV6-1 combines with J gene TRBJ1-1, with D possibly being TRBD1 (5 bases). The CDR3 spans 15 residues. Trimming left V 6 bases short and J 0 bases short, with 14 bases between. Germline-derived CDR1 and CDR2 are MNHNS and SASEGT. CDR3 region: CASSSPKGLNTEAFF. Here the CDR3 DNA reads TGTGCCAGCAGCTCCCCTAAGGGACTGAACACTGAAGCTTTCTTT.

By proportion, this clonotype is medium-sized. The V and J genes are TRBV6-5 and TRBJ2-5; a weak D match, TRBD2 (5 bases). CDR1 MNHEY and CDR2 SVGAGI come from the germline V gene. V was trimmed by 4 bases and J by 5 bases, leaving 8 bases between them. The CDR3 extends over 12 amino acids. The CDR3 DNA sequence: TGTGCCAGCAGTTGGACGGGGGAGACCCAGTACTTC. Translation gives CASSWTGETQYF.

The rearrangement joins TRBV7-9 to TRBJ1-6, with TRBD1 as a possible D gene (5 bases). CDR1 is SEHNR, CDR2 FQNEAQ, per germline (reference sequence). The germline V and J ends were trimmed by 7 bases and 4 bases, with 14 bases remaining between them. CDR3 length: 15 amino acids. This chain's CDR3 is CASTNSRVYNSPLHF. CDR3 coding DNA: TGTGCCAGCACCAATTCCAGGGTGTATAATTCACCCCTCCACTTT. Variable domain in full (rest from reference TRBV7-9 and TRBJ1-6): DTGVSQNPRHKITKRGQNVTFRCDPISEHNRLYWYRQTLGQGPEFLTYFQNEAQLEKSRLLSDRFSAERPKGSFSTLEIQRTEQGDSAMYLCASTNSRVYNSPLHFGNGTRLTVT.

The chain has TRBV11-3 and TRBJ2-1; 10 bases match TRBD2. There are 14 residues in the CDR3. The germline CDR1 and CDR2 sequences are SGHNT and YENEEA. J gave up 7 bases and V 2 bases, and 2 bases lay outside the gene matches. CDR3 nucleotide sequence: TGTGCCAGCAGCTTAACTAGCGGGGTTAATGAGCAGTTCTTC. Amino acid sequence: CASSLTSGVNEQFF.

The rearrangement links TRBV14 to TRBJ1-5; D remains unclear. The CDR3 consists of 17 residues. Germline lookup yields CDR1 SGHDN and CDR2 FVKESK. Trimming took off 4 bases at V and 0 bases at J, with 16 bases between the two ends. The CDR3 is CASSPKHPYNSNQPQHF. The CDR3, as DNA: TGTGCCAGCAGCCCTAAGCACCCTTATAATAGCAATCAGCCCCAGCATTTT. Drawing the rest from reference TRBV14 and TRBJ1-5, the complete variable domain is EAGVTQFPSHSVIEKGQTVTLRCDPISGHDNLYWYRRVMGKEIKFLLHFVKESKQDESGMPNNRFLAERTGGTYSTLKVQPAELEDSGVYFCASSPKHPYNSNQPQHFGDGTRLSIL.

The CDR3 nucleotides are TGTGCCAGCAGCTTTTGGAACACCGGGGAGCTGTTTTTT. Translating it yields CASSFWNTGELFF. The J gene is TRBJ2-2, the V gene TRBV6-1; D is undetermined. The CDR3 is 13 amino acids. The V end lost 6 bases, the J end lost 1 base, and 6 bases lay between the germline ends. CDR1 and CDR2 from the germline V gene are MNHNS and SASEGT.

The V gene is TRBV12-3 or TRBV12-4, the J gene TRBJ2-1; a weak D match, TRBD1 (6 bases). Trimming took off 7 bases at V and 5 bases at J, with 15 bases between the two ends. This CDR3 has 14 amino acids. The CDR3 is CASTPGTQDNEQFF. CDR3 DNA sequence: TGTGCCAGCACTCCCGGGACACAGGACAATGAGCAGTTCTTC.

V is TRBV12-3 or TRBV12-4 and J is TRBJ2-2; 7 nucleotides agree with TRBD1. With V trimmed by 5 bases and J by 4 bases, 7 bases remained unmatched. The CDR3 is 15 residues long. This CDR3 is CASSLNTGVTGELFF. CDR3 coding DNA: TGTGCCAGCAGTCTTAACACAGGGGTCACCGGGGAGCTGTTTTTT.

Only one count was recorded for this clonotype. The rearrangement uses TRBV19 and TRBJ2-7, with D tentatively TRBD1 or TRBD2 (5 bases each). CDR3 length: 14 amino acids. The V and J ends lost 5 bases and 1 base respectively, with 12 bases between them. Germline CDR1 and CDR2: LNHDA and SQIVND (reference sequence). DNA for the CDR3: TGTGCCAGTAGTCCGGTTGGGGGTTCCTACGAGCAGTACTTC. It translates to CASSPVGGSYEQYF.

The V and J genes are TRBV28 and TRBJ1-5, with D unresolved. Trimming removed 8 bases at V and 2 bases at J, with 16 bases between. The CDR3 length is 15 residues. The germline V gene has CDR1 MDHEN and CDR2 SYDVKM. The CDR3 loop is CASFTTSEGNQPQHF. In nucleotides, the CDR3 is TGTGCCAGCTTCACAACATCCGAAGGCAATCAGCCCCAGCATTTT.

The chain couples TRBV11-3 to TRBJ2-2; D not resolved. From germline, CDR1 is SGHNT and CDR2 YENEEA. V lost 3 bases, J lost 2 bases, and 7 bases lay in between. There are 14 residues in the CDR3. CDR3 protein: CASSFQTNTGELFF. The CDR3 nucleotides read TGTGCCAGCAGCTTCCAGACTAACACCGGGGAGCTGTTTTTT.

This chain uses TRBV20-1 with TRBJ1-1; 7 nucleotides line up with TRBD1. The ends lost 6 bases at V and 4 bases at J; junction bases unmatched: 8. Germline lookup yields CDR1 DFQATT and CDR2 SNEGSKA (reference sequence). The length of the CDR3 is 13 residues. CDR3 in DNA: TGCAGTGCCACCGACAGGGTGGGCACTGAAGCTTTCTTT. It yields the protein CSATDRVGTEAFF.